Following are 18 T cell receptor beta chains from one sample sequenced in a study of T cells in Graves' hyperthyroidism and ophthalmopathy. Using RNA transcripts as the source, TCR beta CDR3 regions were amplified. The TCR CDR3 first-round RT-PCR relied on the HTBI primer set. MiXCR, applied by TCRdb to the multiplex PCR reads, yields one record per CDR3 protein. The table shows under 350,000 distinct CDR3 sequences, with roughly 15% occurring only once. The sample was blood. These receptors all stem from a middle-aged woman with Graves' hyperthyroidism.

This clonotype was recorded at least ten times. The rearrangement joins TRBV5-1 to TRBJ2-3; TRBD2 might be the D (5 bases). This CDR3 has 17 residues. V lost 0 bases and J lost 2, with 16 bases in between. Germline assignment: CDR1 SGHRS and CDR2 YFSETQ. CDR3 nucleotides: TGCGCCAGCAGCTTGGGGAGGCGGGTACCCCTCACAGATACGCAGTATTTT. Protein product: CASSLGRRVPLTDTQYF.

CDR3 DNA sequence: TGTGCCACCCGACAGGGACTTGCAGCTTTCTTT. Protein: CATRQGLAAFF. The chain has TRBV24-1 and TRBJ1-1; 7 positions agree with TRBD1. From germline, CDR1 is KGHDR and CDR2 SFDVKD. This CDR3 is 11 amino acids long. After removal of 9 bases from V and 10 bases from J, the junction contained 7 bases not matched to a gene.

The table lists this clonotype with a few counts. The J gene is TRBJ1-5, the V gene TRBV19, with D possibly matching TRBD1 (6 bases). CDR1 LNHDA and CDR2 SQIVND come from the germline V gene (reference sequence). The CDR3 has 17 residues. V was shortened by 3 bases and J by 1 base, with 16 bases between the two germline ends. The CDR3 loop is CASSIIKTGTSNQPQHF. In DNA, the CDR3 is TGTGCCAGTAGTATCATTAAGACAGGTACGAGCAATCAGCCCCAGCATTTT.

This chain links TRBV19 with TRBJ1-2; tentatively, D is TRBD1 (6 bases). V was clipped by 5 bases and J by 7 bases, with 14 bases between them. The CDR3 is 13 residues long. CDR1 is LNHDA and CDR2 is SQIVND in the germline V gene (reference sequence). CDR3 in amino acids: CASSQQGGVGYTF. The CDR3 nucleotides read TGTGCCAGTAGTCAACAGGGAGGAGTTGGCTACACCTTC.

This clonotype was found many times. The V gene is TRBV18, the J gene TRBJ2-3; D remains ambiguous. Deletions cut 2 bases from V and 8 bases from J, with 11 bases between. CDR1 and CDR2 from the germline V gene are KGHSH and LQKENI. This CDR3 comprises 13 residues. For the CDR3, the DNA is TGTGCCAGCTCACCAGAAAGTGGGTCTACGCAGTATTTT. It is translated as CASSPESGSTQYF.

The genes are TRBV5-1 and TRBJ2-3; 8 bases fit TRBD1. J lost 7 bases, V lost 0 bases, and 4 bases had no gene match. The CDR3 consists of 14 residues. Germline V gene data show CDR1 as SGHRS and CDR2 as YFSETQ. CDR3 in amino acids: CASSLGGQAHTQYF. CDR3 sequence (DNA): TGCGCCAGCAGCTTGGGGGGACAGGCCCATACGCAGTATTTT.

Many counts were recorded for this clonotype. The chain is built from TRBV6-1 and TRBJ2-7; D tentatively reads TRBD1 or TRBD2 (6 bases each). CDR1 MNHNS and CDR2 SASEGT come from the germline V gene. CDR3 length: 19 residues. Trimming took off 4 bases at V and 4 bases at J, with 29 bases between the two ends. In DNA, the CDR3 is TGTGCCAGCAGTGCGGCGGGGCGGCAGGGGAGCTTTCCGGTGTACGAGCAGTACTTC. As protein: CASSAAGRQGSFPVYEQYF.

This clonotype was recorded at least ten times. V usage is TRBV28 and J usage is TRBJ2-1; no definite D call. This CDR3 has 13 residues. Trimming removed 6 bases at V and 1 base at J, with 7 bases between. Germline V gives CDR1 MDHEN, CDR2 SYDVKM. The CDR3, as DNA: TGTGCCAGCAGAAGGCAGTCCTACAATGAGCAGTTCTTC. Translating it yields CASRRQSYNEQFF.

This clonotype occurred many times. The V gene is TRBV20-1, the J gene TRBJ2-5; 7 bases are a match to TRBD2. Trimming cost V 3 bases and J 4 bases; bases outside gene matches: 8. The germline V gene has CDR1 DFQATT and CDR2 SNEGSKA (reference sequence). The CDR3 totals 14 residues. CDR3 loop: CSASLAGVRETQYF. CDR3 sequence (DNA): TGCAGTGCTAGCCTGGCGGGAGTCAGAGAGACCCAGTACTTC.

With regard to this clonotype: A much larger clone lies one base from this, so it may be a read error. V usage is TRBV27 and J usage is TRBJ1-6, with D hard to call. Trimming cost V 4 bases and J 11 bases, with 12 bases left between them. This CDR3 comprises 13 residues. Germline CDR1 reads MNHEY; CDR2 reads SMNVEV (reference sequence). The CDR3 loop is CASSYHNSAPLHF. The CDR3 coding sequence is TGTGCCAGCAGTTACCACAATTCGGCACCCCTCCACTTT.

The sample holds many counts of this clonotype. The chain combines TRBV24-1 with TRBJ1-1; no firm D call. This CDR3 has 14 residues. V lost 6 bases, J lost 2 bases, and 12 bases lay in between. Germline V gives CDR1 KGHDR, CDR2 SFDVKD. CDR3 sequence reads: CATSRDEINTEAFF. The CDR3 coding sequence is TGTGCCACCAGTCGCGACGAAATTAACACTGAAGCTTTCTTT.

This rearrangement joins TRBV6-1 to TRBJ2-2; D is ambiguous. The CDR3 runs 17 residues. Trimming removed 6 bases at V and 5 bases at J, with 22 bases between. Germline V gene sequence: CDR1 MNHNS, CDR2 SASEGT. The chain's CDR3 is CASRPAARMVETGELFF. The CDR3 DNA sequence: TGTGCCAGCAGACCGGCGGCCAGGATGGTCGAGACCGGGGAGCTGTTTTTT.

This clonotype was observed a handful of times. The genes are TRBV20-1 and TRBJ2-1; 11 positions match TRBD2. This CDR3 is 14 amino acids long. Trimming removed 6 bases from V and 6 bases from J; junction bases left unmatched: 7. The germline V gene encodes CDR1 DFQATT and CDR2 SNEGSKA (reference sequence). Written as DNA, the CDR3 is TGCAGTGCCGCACTAGCGGGAGCTAGCAATGAGCAGTTCTTC. Translated, it gives CSAALAGASNEQFF.

This clonotype was observed once. The chain is built from TRBV28 and TRBJ1-1, with 8 nucleotides matching TRBD1. Germline V gene sequence: CDR1 MDHEN, CDR2 SYDVKM. CDR3 length: 14 residues. The J segment lost 5 bases and the V segment lost 6 bases, leaving 8 bases of the junction unmatched. The CDR3 DNA sequence: TGTGCCAGCAGCTACAGGACAGGGAGTACTGAAGCTTTCTTT. Translation: CASSYRTGSTEAFF.

The chain combines TRBV29-1 with TRBJ2-5; D is ambiguous. This CDR3 contains 12 residues. Germline CDR1 SQVTM, CDR2 ANQGSEA. V was trimmed by 4 bases and J by 5 bases, leaving 11 bases between them. The CDR3 DNA follows: TGCAGCGTTGTCTGGCAAACGGAGACCCAGTACTTC. Its protein product is CSVVWQTETQYF.

This clonotype came up many times. The gene calls are TRBV6-1 and TRBJ1-6; no clear D. The ends were cut back, 4 bases at V and 7 bases at J, with 8 bases in the middle. Germline assignment: CDR1 MNHNS and CDR2 SASEGT. The CDR3 contains 13 residues. CDR3 sequence reads: CASSVAVNSPLHF. CDR3 nucleotide sequence: TGTGCCAGCAGTGTGGCGGTCAATTCACCCCTCCACTTT.

Regarding this clonotype: The junction departs from the called germline gene at one end, perhaps through a read error. This chain links TRBV7-9 with TRBJ2-5; D is possibly TRBD1 or TRBD2 (5 bases each). The CDR3 is 13 residues long. Looked up from germline, CDR1 is SEHNR and CDR2 is FQNEAQ (reference sequence). The CDR3 is CASNEGDQETRYF. The CDR3 nucleotides are TGTGCCAGTAATGAAGGGGACCAAGAGACCCGGTACTTC. The variable domain in full, completed from reference TRBV7-9 and TRBJ2-5, reads DTGVSQNPRHKITKRGQNVTFRCDPISEHNRLYWYRQTLGQGPEFLTYFQNEAQLEKSRLLSDRFSAERPKGSFSTLEIQRTEQGDSAMYLCASNEGDQETRYFGPGTRLLVL.

The V gene is TRBV7-9, the J gene TRBJ2-2, with D perhaps matching TRBD2 (5 bases). CDR3 size: 17 residues. The V and J ends lost 3 bases and 2 bases respectively, with 16 bases between them. Looked up from germline, CDR1 is SEHNR and CDR2 is FQNEAQ (reference sequence). In nucleotides, the CDR3 is TGTGCCAGCAGCTTCCGGTTGAGGGCGGCAAACACCGGGGAGCTGTTTTTT. This sequence encodes CASSFRLRAANTGELFF.